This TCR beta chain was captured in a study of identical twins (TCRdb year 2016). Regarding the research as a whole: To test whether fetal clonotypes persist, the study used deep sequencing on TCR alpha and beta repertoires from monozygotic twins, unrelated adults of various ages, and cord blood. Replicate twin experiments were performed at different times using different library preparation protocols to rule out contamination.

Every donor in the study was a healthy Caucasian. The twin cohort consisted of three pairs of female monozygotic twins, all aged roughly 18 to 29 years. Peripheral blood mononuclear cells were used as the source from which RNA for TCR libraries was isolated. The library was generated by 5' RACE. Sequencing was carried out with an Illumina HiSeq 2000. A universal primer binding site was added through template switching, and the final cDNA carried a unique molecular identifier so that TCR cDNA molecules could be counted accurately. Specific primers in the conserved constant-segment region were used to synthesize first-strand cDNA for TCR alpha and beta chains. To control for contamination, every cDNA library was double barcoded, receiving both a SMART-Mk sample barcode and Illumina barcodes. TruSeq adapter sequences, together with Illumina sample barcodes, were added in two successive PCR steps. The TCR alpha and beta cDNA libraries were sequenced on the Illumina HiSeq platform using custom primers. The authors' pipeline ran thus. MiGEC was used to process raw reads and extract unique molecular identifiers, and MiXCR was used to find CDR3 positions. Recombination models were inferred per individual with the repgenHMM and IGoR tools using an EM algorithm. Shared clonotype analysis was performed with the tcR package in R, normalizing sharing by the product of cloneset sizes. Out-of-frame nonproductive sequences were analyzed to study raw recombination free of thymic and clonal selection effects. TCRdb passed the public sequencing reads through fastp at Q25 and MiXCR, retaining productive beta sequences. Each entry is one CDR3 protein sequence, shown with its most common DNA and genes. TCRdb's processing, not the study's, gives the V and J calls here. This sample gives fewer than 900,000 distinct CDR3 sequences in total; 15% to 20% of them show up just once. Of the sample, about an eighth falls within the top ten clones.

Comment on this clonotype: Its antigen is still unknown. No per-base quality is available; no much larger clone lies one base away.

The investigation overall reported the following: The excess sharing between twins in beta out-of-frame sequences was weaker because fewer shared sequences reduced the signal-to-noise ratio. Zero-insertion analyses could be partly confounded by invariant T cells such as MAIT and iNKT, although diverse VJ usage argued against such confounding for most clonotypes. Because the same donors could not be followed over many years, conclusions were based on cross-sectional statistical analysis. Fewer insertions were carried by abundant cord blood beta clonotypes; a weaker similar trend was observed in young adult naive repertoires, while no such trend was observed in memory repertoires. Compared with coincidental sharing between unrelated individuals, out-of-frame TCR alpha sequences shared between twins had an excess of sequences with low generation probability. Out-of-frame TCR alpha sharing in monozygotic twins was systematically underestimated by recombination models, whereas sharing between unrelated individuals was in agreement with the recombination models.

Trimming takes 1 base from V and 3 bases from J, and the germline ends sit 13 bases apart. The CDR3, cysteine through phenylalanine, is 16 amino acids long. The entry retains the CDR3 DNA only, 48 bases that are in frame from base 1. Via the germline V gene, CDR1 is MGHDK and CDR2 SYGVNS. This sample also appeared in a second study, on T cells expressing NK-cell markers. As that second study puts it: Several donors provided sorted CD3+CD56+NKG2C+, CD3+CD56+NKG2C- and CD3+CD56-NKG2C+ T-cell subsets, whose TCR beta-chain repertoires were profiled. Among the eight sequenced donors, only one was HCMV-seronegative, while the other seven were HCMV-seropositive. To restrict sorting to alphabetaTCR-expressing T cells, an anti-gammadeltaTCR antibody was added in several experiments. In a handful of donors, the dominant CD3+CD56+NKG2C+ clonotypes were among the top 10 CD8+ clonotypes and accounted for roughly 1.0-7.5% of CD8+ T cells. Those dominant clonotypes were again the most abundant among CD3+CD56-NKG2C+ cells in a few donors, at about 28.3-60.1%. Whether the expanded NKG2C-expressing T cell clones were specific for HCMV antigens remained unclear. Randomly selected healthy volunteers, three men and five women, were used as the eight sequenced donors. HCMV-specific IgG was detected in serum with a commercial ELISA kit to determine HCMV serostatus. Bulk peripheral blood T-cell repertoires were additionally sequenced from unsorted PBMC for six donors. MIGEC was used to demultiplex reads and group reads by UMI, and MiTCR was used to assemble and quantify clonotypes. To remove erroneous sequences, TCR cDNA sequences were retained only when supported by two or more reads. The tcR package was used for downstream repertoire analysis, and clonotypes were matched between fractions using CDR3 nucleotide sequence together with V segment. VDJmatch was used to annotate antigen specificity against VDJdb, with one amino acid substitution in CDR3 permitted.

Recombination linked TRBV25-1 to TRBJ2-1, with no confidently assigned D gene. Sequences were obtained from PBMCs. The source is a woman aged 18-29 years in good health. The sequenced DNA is TGTGCCAGCAGTGAATCCCAGCTCCTACTCTACAATGAGCAGTTCTTC. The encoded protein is CASSESQLLLYNEQFF. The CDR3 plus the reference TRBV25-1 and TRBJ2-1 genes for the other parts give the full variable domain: EADIYQTPRYLVIGTGKKITLECSQTMGHDKMYWYQQDPGMELHLIHYSYGVNSTEKGDLSSESTVSRIRTEHFPLTLESARPSHTSQYLCASSESQLLLYNEQFFGPGTRLTVL.